One sample yielded the 7 T cell receptor beta chains listed below, sequenced in a study of T-cell memory formation after mild COVID-19. MiXCR, applied by TCRdb to the 5' RACE reads, yields one record per CDR3 protein. The sample shows approximately 82,000 distinct CDR3 sequences, about 13% of them seen only once. The sample consisted of PBMCs or a T cell subset sorted from them (not recorded which). The receptors come from a man between 18 and 35 years old who had mild COVID-19 (a few samples of this study predate the infection). Cell type and time point are not known.

The chain couples TRBV20-1 to TRBJ2-2, with 11 bases identical to TRBD1. Trimming cost V 6 bases and J 5 bases; bases outside gene matches: 5. Germline CDR1 reads DFQATT; CDR2 reads SNEGSKA (reference sequence). The CDR3 is 14 amino acids. Written as DNA, the CDR3 is TGCAGTGCCCCCGGGACAGGGGGTACCGGGGAGCTGTTTTTT. Protein product: CSAPGTGGTGELFF.

This clonotype was detected a few times. CDR3: CASSQVWTGLMYTEAFF. The CDR3, as DNA: TGTGCCAGCAGCCAAGTTTGGACAGGGCTCATGTACACTGAAGCTTTCTTT. The rearrangement joins TRBV7-6 to TRBJ1-1, with 8 bases identical to TRBD1. The V gene end was trimmed by 5 bases and the J gene end by 3 bases; junction bases not matched to a gene: 14. In germline, CDR1 is SGHVS, CDR2 FNYEAQ. The CDR3 is 17 residues long. Full variable domain (remainder filled in from reference TRBV7-6 and TRBJ1-1): GAGVSQSPRYKVTKRGQDVALRCDPISGHVSLYWYRQALGQGPEFLTYFNYEAQQDKSGLPNDRFSAERPEGSISTLTIQRTEQRDSAMYRCASSQVWTGLMYTEAFFGQGTRLTVV.

This clonotype was detected a few times. The chain's CDR3 is CASSGLAGPFSTDTQYF. The CDR3, as DNA: TGTGCCAGCAGCGGACTAGCGGGACCGTTTAGCACAGATACGCAGTATTTT. V gene TRBV12-3 or TRBV12-4 combines with J gene TRBJ2-3; 12 positions match TRBD2. The junction had 7 bases not matched to a gene; V was cut back by 6 bases and J by 0 bases. This CDR3 has 17 residues.

This chain connects TRBV7-9 to TRBJ1-2; D is unresolved. Germline CDR1 SEHNR, CDR2 FQNEAQ (reference sequence). The length of the CDR3 is 14 residues. Trimming took off 0 bases at V and 1 base at J, with 6 bases between the two ends. Written as DNA, the CDR3 is TGTGCCAGCAGCTTAGCTGGGGATAACTATGGCTACACCTTC. The encoded protein is CASSLAGDNYGYTF.

This clonotype was counted only a few times. The chain joins TRBV27 to TRBJ1-5; 8 positions match TRBD1. V lost 5 bases, J lost 6 bases, and 3 bases stayed unmatched. The germline V gene has CDR1 MNHEY and CDR2 SMNVEV (reference sequence). The CDR3 covers 13 residues. Here the CDR3 DNA reads TGTGCCAGCAGTGGAACAGGGGGTCAGCCCCAGCATTTT. Protein product: CASSGTGGQPQHF.

This rearrangement joins TRBV12-3 or TRBV12-4 to TRBJ1-3; D is perhaps TRBD1 (5 bases). The germline V and J ends were trimmed by 4 bases and 4 bases, with 14 bases remaining between them. The CDR3 sequence is 15 residues long. CDR3 protein: CASSSGTPAGNTIYF. The CDR3 DNA follows: TGTGCCAGCAGTTCTGGGACTCCAGCAGGAAACACCATATATTTT.

This clonotype has only a few counts. The chain links TRBV4-1 to TRBJ1-2; unclear D gene. The CDR3 spans 15 residues. CDR1 MGHRA and CDR2 YSYEKL come from the germline V gene. Trimming took 0 bases from V and 4 from J, leaving 12 bases between them. This CDR3 reads CASSQDFTAVYGYTF. CDR3 in DNA: TGCGCCAGCAGCCAAGACTTCACCGCAGTCTATGGCTACACCTTC.